This T cell receptor beta chain was documented in a study of T cell repertoires in cytomegalovirus infection. Background on the study: Through public TCR beta signatures, both CMV infection and matching HLA type were indicated.

Findings and limits, study-wide: There were HLA-C-restricted CMV-specific TCR beta clonotypes dominating the ex vivo response. Cumulated frequencies of public TCR beta families served to identify carriers of CMV plus the relevant HLA.

The CDR3 spans 13 residues. V lost 7 bases to trimming and J lost 0 bases; unmatched junction nucleotides: 3. Germline assignment: CDR1 SGHRS and CDR2 YFSETQ. As for this clonotype: The antigen remains unidentified.

TCRdb ran MiXCR on the reads and lists one entry per CDR3 protein. The profile shows fewer than 700,000 distinct CDR3 sequences, 24% of them singletons. The sequence derives from a human donor in good health (CMV status not recorded). Some clones in this sample may be carry-over from other donors' samples. This chain links TRBV5-1 with TRBJ2-7, with TRBD1 matching 8 bases. The sequenced material came from CD8+ T cells from PBMCs. This chain's CDR3 is CASAGTGSYEQYF. The CDR3 DNA reads TGCGCCAGCGCCGGGACAGGCTCCTACGAGCAGTACTTC.